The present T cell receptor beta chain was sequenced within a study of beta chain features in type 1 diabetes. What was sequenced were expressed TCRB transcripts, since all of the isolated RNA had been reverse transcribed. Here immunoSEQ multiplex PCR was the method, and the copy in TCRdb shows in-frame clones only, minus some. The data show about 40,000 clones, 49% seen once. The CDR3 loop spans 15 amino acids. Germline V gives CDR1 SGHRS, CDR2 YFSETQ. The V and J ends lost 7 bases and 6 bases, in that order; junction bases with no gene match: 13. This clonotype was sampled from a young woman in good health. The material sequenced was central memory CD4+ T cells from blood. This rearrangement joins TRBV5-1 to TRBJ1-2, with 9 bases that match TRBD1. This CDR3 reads CASGSGQGTTNGYTF. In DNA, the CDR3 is TGCGCCAGCGGTTCCGGACAGGGGACCACTAATGGCTACACCTTC. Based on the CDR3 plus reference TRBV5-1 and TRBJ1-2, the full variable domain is KAGVTQTPRYLIKTRGQQVTLSCSPISGHRSVSWYQQTPGQGLQFLFEYFSETQRNKGNFPGRFSGRQFSNSRSEMNVSTLELGDSALYLCASGSGQGTTNGYTFGSGTRLTVV.